This T cell receptor beta chain is drawn from a study of Tregs in tolerant kidney transplant recipients. Study-wide results and caveats: Findings come from small patient numbers and require larger validation.

Clones were read by immunoSEQ multiplex PCR, and TCRdb kept only the in-frame ones, dropping some. The sample consists of under 300,000 clones, roughly four fifths of them appearing once. Details on this clone: As yet, its antigen is unknown.

Trimming removed 6 bases from V and 1 base from J; junction bases left unmatched: 8. Germline loops: CDR1 MNHNS, CDR2 SASEGT. This CDR3 contains 15 residues. V gene TRBV6-1 combines with J gene TRBJ1-1; 7 bases match TRBD1. The sequence was collected from a human donor in good health. The sample comprised CD4+ T cells from blood. Here the CDR3 DNA reads TGTGCCAGCAGCGCACAAGGGACAGCGAACACTGAAGCTTTCTTT. Translating it yields CASSAQGTANTEAFF.